The rows below give T cell receptor beta chains drawn from one sample of a study of blood T cell repertoires in COVID-19. Assay: immunoSEQ multiplex PCR; the TCRdb copy retains only in-frame clones and omits some. The table has around 98,000 clones, 82% seen once; the top ten hold around 9.9%. What was sequenced was peripheral blood. These receptors came from a man between 65 and 85 years old with active or convalescent COVID-19. Each CDR3 is given with its conserved first and last residue. The order of the fields is V gene, D gene, clone size, J gene, CDR3 protein, CDR3 DNA. The D gene is left open where the match is weak. Clone size, where shown, is once, few, many, or a class for clones that have expanded.

TRBV11-2,TRBD2,.,TRBJ2-1,CASSGLGVSGYNEQFF,TGTGCCAGCAGCGGACTAGGGGTCTCGGGGTACAATGAGCAGTTCTTC
TRBV29-1,.,.,TRBJ1-2,CSVSEDGYTF,TGCAGCGTTTCCGAGGATGGCTACACCTTC
TRBV5-8,TRBD1,.,TRBJ1-5,CASSMGQGSQPQHF,TGTGCCAGCAGCATGGGACAGGGCTCTCAGCCCCAGCATTTT
TRBV10-3,.,.,TRBJ1-1,CAISEVPGHTNTEAFF,TGTGCCATCAGTGAGGTTCCGGGACATACGAACACTGAAGCTTTCTTT
TRBV9,.,once,TRBJ1-1,CASSVGGRTEAFF,TGTGCCAGCAGCGTAGGGGGGAGGACTGAAGCTTTCTTT
TRBV3-1/TRBV3-2,.,once,TRBJ1-1,CASSQLTEAFF,TGTGCCAGCAGTCAACTTACTGAAGCTTTCTTT
TRBV2,TRBD2,.,TRBJ2-2,CASKSRGLGAGELFF,TGTGCCAGCAAATCACGGGGACTAGGGGCCGGGGAGCTGTTTTTT
TRBV10-2,TRBD2,.,TRBJ2-7,CASRLAGGPGEQYF,TGCGCCAGCAGACTAGCGGGGGGGCCTGGGGAGCAGTACTTC
TRBV5-4,TRBD2,.,TRBJ2-3,CASSRLAGGRVADTQYF,TGTGCCAGCAGCAGACTAGCGGGGGGCCGGGTGGCAGATACGCAGTATTTT
TRBV19,TRBD1,.,TRBJ1-6,CASSLGTGINSPLHF,TGTGCCAGTAGTCTCGGGACAGGAATAAATTCACCCCTCCACTTT
TRBV4-1,.,few,TRBJ2-1,CASSPPGFNEQFF,TGCGCCAGCAGCCCCCCCGGGTTCAATGAGCAGTTCTTC
TRBV7-2,.,few,TRBJ1-5,CASSLGVYSNQPQHF,TGTGCCAGCAGCTTAGGCGTTTATAGCAATCAGCCCCAGCATTTT
TRBV2,.,few,TRBJ1-5,CASSPQYSNQPQHF,TGTGCCAGCAGCCCACAGTATAGCAATCAGCCCCAGCATTTT
TRBV20-1,.,few,TRBJ1-1,CSASSGHEAFF,TGCAGTGCTTCCAGTGGGCATGAAGCTTTCTTT
TRBV18,TRBD2,.,TRBJ2-5,CASSPGASGGFQETQYF,TGTGCCAGCTCACCAGGGGCTAGCGGGGGCTTCCAAGAGACCCAGTACTTC
TRBV5-1,.,.,TRBJ2-7,CASSLGGGLSGEQYF,TGCGCCAGCAGCTTGGGTGGGGGCTTGAGTGGAGAGCAGTACTTC
TRBV18,TRBD1,.,TRBJ1-1,CASSPRDGTGAAFF,TGTGCCAGCTCGCCCCGCGATGGGACAGGGGCTGCTTTCTTT
TRBV6-5,.,.,TRBJ1-2,CASSLGGWPYGYTF,TGTGCCAGCAGTTTGGGGGGATGGCCCTATGGCTACACCTTC
TRBV11-2,TRBD1,.,TRBJ1-4,CASSLGDRATNEKLFF,TGTGCCAGCAGCTTAGGGGACAGGGCAACTAATGAAAAACTGTTTTTT
TRBV30,.,few,TRBJ1-4,CAWSVDRIGEKLFF,TGTGCCTGGAGTGTAGACAGGATCGGTGAAAAACTGTTTTTT
TRBV7-8,.,.,TRBJ2-5,CASSRLGQETQYF,TGTGCCAGCAGCCGACTCGGGCAAGAGACCCAGTACTTC
TRBV5-6,TRBD1,.,TRBJ1-6,CASSLATDRASSYNSPLHF,TGTGCCAGCAGCTTGGCTACGGACAGGGCCAGCTCCTATAATTCACCCCTCCACTTT
TRBV6-6,.,.,TRBJ1-5,CASSTDINQPQHF,TGTGCCAGCAGTACGGACATCAATCAGCCCCAGCATTTT
TRBV18,.,.,TRBJ2-1,CASQQGQVTYNEQFF,TGTGCCAGCCAACAGGGTCAAGTGACCTACAATGAGCAGTTCTTC
TRBV27,TRBD2,.,TRBJ2-1,CASSWGTSRAGEQFF,TGTGCCAGCAGTTGGGGGACTAGTCGGGCCGGTGAGCAGTTCTTC
TRBV5-8,TRBD2,.,TRBJ2-7,CASSLGTSGARGNEQYF,TGTGCCAGCAGCCTCGGGACTAGCGGAGCCAGAGGGAACGAGCAGTACTTC
TRBV4-1,.,.,TRBJ1-2,CASSQDWAGVNRNGYTF,TGCGCCAGCAGCCAAGATTGGGCAGGGGTTAATAGGAATGGCTACACCTTC
TRBV6-6,.,.,TRBJ1-3,CASSSKGSSGNTIYF,TGTGCCAGCAGTTCCAAAGGGAGCTCTGGAAACACCATATATTTT
TRBV3-1/TRBV3-2,TRBD1,.,TRBJ2-3,CASSLTGTGTRTATQYF,TGTGCCAGCAGCCTCACCGGGACAGGGACTCGTACGGCTACGCAGTATTTT
TRBV19,TRBD1,.,TRBJ1-5,CASSRQQGNSNQPQHF,TGTGCCAGTAGTCGACAACAGGGGAATAGCAATCAGCCCCAGCATTTT
TRBV29-1,TRBD1,many,TRBJ1-2,CSVVLRTGGSGYTF,TGCAGCGTTGTCCTCAGGACAGGGGGCTCTGGCTACACCTTC
TRBV5-6,.,few,TRBJ1-1,CASSFYLTEAFF,TGTGCCAGCAGCTTTTATCTCACTGAAGCTTTCTTT
TRBV19,.,.,TRBJ2-6,CASSGPGRSGANVLTF,TGTGCCAGTAGTGGGCCAGGGCGATCTGGGGCCAACGTCCTGACTTTC
TRBV4-3,.,.,TRBJ1-4,CASSQMPGQGNEKLFF,TGCGCCAGCAGCCAGATGCCGGGACAAGGAAATGAAAAACTGTTTTTT
TRBV30,.,.,TRBJ2-1,CAWSVRASSYNEQFF,TGTGCCTGGAGTGTACGCGCTAGCTCCTACAATGAGCAGTTCTTC
TRBV21-1,.,.,TRBJ2-7,CASSKALGVGMIYEQYF,TGTGCCAGCAGCAAAGCCCTAGGAGTAGGTATGATCTACGAGCAGTACTTC
TRBV7-3,.,many,TRBJ1-1,CASSSGGGTEAFF,TGTGCCAGCAGCTCCGGTGGTGGCACTGAAGCTTTCTTT
TRBV11-2,TRBD1,.,TRBJ2-5,CASSPGTAPGTQYF,TGTGCCAGCAGCCCCGGGACAGCCCCAGGGACCCAGTACTTC
TRBV4-1,.,.,TRBJ1-1,CASSQDGRRGNTEAFF,TGCGCCAGCAGCCAAGACGGGCGTAGGGGGAACACTGAAGCTTTCTTT
TRBV5-4,.,.,TRBJ1-2,CASRAGSRPDGYTF,TGTGCCAGCAGGGCAGGGTCCCGCCCGGATGGCTACACCTTC
TRBV4-1,TRBD1,.,TRBJ2-1,CASSQGGGLNNEQFF,TGCGCCAGCAGCCAAGGAGGGGGCTTAAACAATGAGCAGTTCTTC
TRBV2,TRBD2,.,TRBJ2-5,CATSTSGVFRETQYF,TGTGCCACCTCAACTAGCGGGGTTTTCCGGGAGACCCAGTACTTC
TRBV29-1,TRBD2,.,TRBJ2-1,CSVRPGLAGGPLSYNEQFF,TGCAGCGTTCGCCCCGGACTAGCGGGGGGGCCACTCTCCTACAATGAGCAGTTCTTC
TRBV6-5,.,.,TRBJ1-5,CASRSREHSNQPQHF,TGTGCCAGCAGGTCCAGGGAACATAGCAATCAGCCCCAGCATTTT
TRBV27,TRBD1,once,TRBJ2-1,CASRVGRDRDAGKEFF,TGTGCCAGCAGAGTAGGACGGGACAGGGATGCAGGGAAGGAGTTCTTC
TRBV30,TRBD1,.,TRBJ1-5,CAWSKQGNQPQHF,TGTGCCTGGAGTAAACAGGGGAATCAGCCCCAGCATTTT
TRBV19,TRBD1,.,TRBJ1-1,CASSPTGDTEAFF,TGTGCCAGTAGTCCCACAGGGGACACTGAAGCTTTCTTT
TRBV5-4,.,.,TRBJ2-1,CASSLWGGDNEQFF,TGTGCCAGCAGCTTGTGGGGCGGGGACAATGAGCAGTTCTTC
TRBV27,TRBD1,.,TRBJ1-5,CASSLTGGGFLPQHF,TGTGCCAGCAGTCTCACAGGGGGGGGCTTTTTGCCCCAGCATTTT
TRBV4-2,.,.,TRBJ2-5,CASSQPQSETQYF,TGTGCCAGCAGCCAACCCCAGTCAGAGACCCAGTACTTC
TRBV7-6,TRBD1,.,TRBJ2-7,CASSLGGGEQYF,TGTGCCAGCAGCCTAGGGGGCGGCGAGCAGTACTTC
TRBV5-8,.,.,TRBJ1-1,CASSRGTLNTEAFF,TGTGCCAGCAGCCGTGGGACACTCAACACTGAAGCTTTCTTT
TRBV5-8,.,.,TRBJ2-7,CASSLEAGQPYEQYF,TGTGCCAGCAGCTTGGAAGCGGGCCAACCCTACGAGCAGTACTTC
TRBV11-2,TRBD2,.,TRBJ2-1,CASSPRGGGADEQFF,TGTGCCAGCAGCCCCCGGGGCGGGGGGGCCGATGAGCAGTTCTTC
TRBV12-3/TRBV12-4,.,.,TRBJ2-1,CASSPSNEQFF,TGTGCCAGCAGTCCATCCAATGAGCAGTTCTTC
TRBV29-1,.,.,TRBJ2-1,CSVEGQIYNEQFF,TGCAGCGTTGAAGGGCAGATCTACAATGAGCAGTTCTTC
TRBV7-7,.,.,TRBJ2-7,CASSLTPSYEQYF,TGTGCTAGCAGCTTAACACCATCCTACGAGCAGTACTTC
TRBV3-1/TRBV3-2,TRBD1,.,TRBJ2-7,CASRKGTAYEQYF,TGTGCCAGCAGAAAGGGGACAGCCTACGAGCAGTACTTC
TRBV6-5,.,.,TRBJ1-3,CASSYSSGTGNTIYF,TGTGCCAGCAGTTACTCCTCCGGGACTGGAAACACCATATATTTT